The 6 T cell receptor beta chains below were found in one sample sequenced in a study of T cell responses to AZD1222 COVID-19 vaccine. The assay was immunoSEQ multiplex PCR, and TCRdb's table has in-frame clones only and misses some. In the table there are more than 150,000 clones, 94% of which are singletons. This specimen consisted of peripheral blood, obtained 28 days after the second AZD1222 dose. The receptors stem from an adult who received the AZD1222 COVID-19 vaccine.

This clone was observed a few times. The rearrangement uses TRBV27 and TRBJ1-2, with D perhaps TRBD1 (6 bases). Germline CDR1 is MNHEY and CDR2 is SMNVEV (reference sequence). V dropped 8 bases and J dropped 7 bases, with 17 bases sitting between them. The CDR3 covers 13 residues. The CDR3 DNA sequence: TGTGCCAGCTCTCTTGCGGACAGTGGTGGCTACACCTTC. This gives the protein CASSLADSGGYTF.

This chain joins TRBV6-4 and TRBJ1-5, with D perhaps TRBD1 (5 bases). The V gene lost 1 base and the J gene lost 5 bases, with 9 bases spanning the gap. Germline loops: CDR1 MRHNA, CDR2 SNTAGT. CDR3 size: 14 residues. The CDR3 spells CASSDYRPDQPQHF. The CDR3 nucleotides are TGTGCCAGCAGTGACTACAGGCCAGATCAGCCCCAGCATTTT.

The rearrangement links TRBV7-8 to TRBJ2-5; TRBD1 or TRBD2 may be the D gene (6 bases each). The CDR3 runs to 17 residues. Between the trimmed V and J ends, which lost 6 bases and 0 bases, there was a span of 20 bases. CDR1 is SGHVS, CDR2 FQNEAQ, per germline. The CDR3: CASSQTGARKYQETQYF. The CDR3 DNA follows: TGTGCCAGCAGTCAGACGGGGGCCCGAAAGTACCAAGAGACCCAGTACTTC.

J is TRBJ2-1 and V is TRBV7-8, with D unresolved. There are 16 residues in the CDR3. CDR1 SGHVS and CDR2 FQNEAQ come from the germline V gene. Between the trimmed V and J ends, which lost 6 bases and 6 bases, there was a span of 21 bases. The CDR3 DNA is TGTGCCAGCAGTCCTACCGCCCGGCTCCTACCCAATGAGCAGTTCTTC. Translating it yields CASSPTARLLPNEQFF. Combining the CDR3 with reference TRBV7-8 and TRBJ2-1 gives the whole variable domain GAGVSQSPRYKVAKRGQDVALRCDPISGHVSLFWYQQALGQGPEFLTYFQNEAQLDKSGLPSDRFFAERPEGSVSTLKIQRTQQEDSAVYLCASSPTARLLPNEQFFGPGTRLTVL.

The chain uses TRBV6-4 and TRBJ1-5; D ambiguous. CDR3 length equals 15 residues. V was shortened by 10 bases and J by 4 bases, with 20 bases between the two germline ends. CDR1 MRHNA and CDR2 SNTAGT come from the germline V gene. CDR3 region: CATSPRVSPNQPQHF. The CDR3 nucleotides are TGTGCCACCTCGCCTCGGGTCTCTCCTAATCAGCCCCAGCATTTT.

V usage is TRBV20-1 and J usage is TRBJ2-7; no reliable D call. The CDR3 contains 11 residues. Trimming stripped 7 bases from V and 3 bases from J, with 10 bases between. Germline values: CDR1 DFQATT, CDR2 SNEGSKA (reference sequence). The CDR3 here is CSVPKDYEQYF. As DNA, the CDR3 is TGCAGTGTCCCCAAAGACTACGAGCAGTACTTC.